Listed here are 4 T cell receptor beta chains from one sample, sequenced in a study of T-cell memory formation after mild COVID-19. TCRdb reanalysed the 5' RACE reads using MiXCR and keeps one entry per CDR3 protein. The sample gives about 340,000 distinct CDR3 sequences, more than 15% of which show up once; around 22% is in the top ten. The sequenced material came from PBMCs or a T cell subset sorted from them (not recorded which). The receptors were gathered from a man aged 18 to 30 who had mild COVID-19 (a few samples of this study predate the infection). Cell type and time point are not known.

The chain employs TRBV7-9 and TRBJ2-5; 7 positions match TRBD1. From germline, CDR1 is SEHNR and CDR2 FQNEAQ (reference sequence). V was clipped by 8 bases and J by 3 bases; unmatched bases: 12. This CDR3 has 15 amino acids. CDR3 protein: CASSLYGTAEETQYF. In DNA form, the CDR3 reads TGTGCCAGCTCCCTGTACGGGACAGCGGAAGAGACCCAGTACTTC.

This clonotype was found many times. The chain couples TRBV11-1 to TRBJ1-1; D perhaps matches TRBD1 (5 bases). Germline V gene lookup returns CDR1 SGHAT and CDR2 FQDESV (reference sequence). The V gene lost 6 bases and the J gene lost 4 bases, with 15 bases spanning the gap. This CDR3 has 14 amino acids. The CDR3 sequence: CASRARGEVTEAFF. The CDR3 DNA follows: TGTGCCAGCAGGGCTCGAGGGGAGGTCACTGAAGCTTTCTTT.

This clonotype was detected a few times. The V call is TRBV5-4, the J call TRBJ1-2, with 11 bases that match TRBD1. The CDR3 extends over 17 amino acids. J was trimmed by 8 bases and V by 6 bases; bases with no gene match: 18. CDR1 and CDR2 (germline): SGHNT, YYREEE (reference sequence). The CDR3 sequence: CASTRTGGFDVVGGYTF. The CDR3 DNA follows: TGTGCCAGCACGAGGACAGGGGGCTTCGATGTAGTGGGAGGCTACACCTTC.

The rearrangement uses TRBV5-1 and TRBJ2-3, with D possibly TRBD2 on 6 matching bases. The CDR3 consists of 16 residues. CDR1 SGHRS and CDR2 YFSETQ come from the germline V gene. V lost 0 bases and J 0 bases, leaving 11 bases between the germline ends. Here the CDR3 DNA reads TGCGCCAGCAGCTTGGTCCGCGGGACTAGCACAGATACGCAGTATTTT. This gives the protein CASSLVRGTSTDTQYF.